This T cell receptor (beta chain) was retrieved from a study of vaccination effects on CD4 cells after COVID-19. Germline V CDR1 and CDR2: SGDLS, YYNGEE. The length of the CDR3 is 14 residues. The V gene lost 5 bases and the J gene lost 7 bases, with 15 bases spanning the gap. On this clone itself: Its antigen is not known.

Regarding the study as a whole: Clones from infection and from vaccination both contracted markedly late after vaccination.

Under the ViraFEST assay, PBMC were stimulated with viral peptide pools so that antigen-specific CD4+ T cells expanded. Sequencing was performed afterwards. It was after approximately 11 days of culture that CD4+ T cells were isolated. After 1.8 million or so PBMC were placed in each well, they were cultured with about 10 IU/ml IL-2 and around 10 ug/ml peptides. Assay used: immunoSEQ multiplex PCR; TCRdb lists only in-frame clones, some missing. The profile shows tens of thousands of clones, roughly 76% of them singletons. The sequence was collected from a human donor who received a COVID-19 vaccine. Material: CD4+ T cells from PBMCs cultured with HCoV-229E spike peptides, obtained before COVID-19 vaccination. The V gene is TRBV9, the J gene TRBJ2-2; maybe TRBD2 (6 bases). The CDR3 coding sequence is TGTGCCAGCAGGGGCGGGGCGGAACTCGGGGAGCTGTTTTTT. Translating it yields CASRGGAELGELFF.